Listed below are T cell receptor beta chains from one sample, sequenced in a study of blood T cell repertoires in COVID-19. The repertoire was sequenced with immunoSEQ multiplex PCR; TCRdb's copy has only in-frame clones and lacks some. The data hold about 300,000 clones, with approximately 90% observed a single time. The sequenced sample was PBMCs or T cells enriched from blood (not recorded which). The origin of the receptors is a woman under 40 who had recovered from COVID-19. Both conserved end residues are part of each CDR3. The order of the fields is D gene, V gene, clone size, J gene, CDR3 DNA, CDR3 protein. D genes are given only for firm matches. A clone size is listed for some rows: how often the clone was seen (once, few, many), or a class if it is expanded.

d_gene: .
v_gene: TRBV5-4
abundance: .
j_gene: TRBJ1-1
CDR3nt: TGTGCCAGCAGTCCAGAACTGGGCGTGCCTGAAGCTTTCTTT
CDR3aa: CASSPELGVPEAFF

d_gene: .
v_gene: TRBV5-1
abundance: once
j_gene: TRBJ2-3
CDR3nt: TGCGCCAGCAGCTTGGATTCCTTCGCAGATACGCAGTATTTT
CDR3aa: CASSLDSFADTQYF

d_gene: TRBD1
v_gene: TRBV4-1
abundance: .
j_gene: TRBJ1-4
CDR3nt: TGCGCCAGCAGCCGAAACCAGGGGGGTTATGAAAAACTGTTTTTT
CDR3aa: CASSRNQGGYEKLFF

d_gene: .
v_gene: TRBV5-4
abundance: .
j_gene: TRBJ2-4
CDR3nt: TGTGCCAGCAGCTTGGCCGGACGGGGGTCCGACATTCAGTACTTC
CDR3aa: CASSLAGRGSDIQYF

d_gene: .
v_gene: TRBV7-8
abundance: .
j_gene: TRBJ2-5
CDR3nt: TGTGCCAGCAGCCCTTTACGGGAGACCCAGTACTTC
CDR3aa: CASSPLRETQYF

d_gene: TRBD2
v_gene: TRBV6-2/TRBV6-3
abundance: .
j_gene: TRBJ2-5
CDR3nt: TGTGCCAGCAGCGGTAGCGGGGGCTCCCTACGAGAGACCCAGTACTTC
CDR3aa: CASSGSGGSLRETQYF

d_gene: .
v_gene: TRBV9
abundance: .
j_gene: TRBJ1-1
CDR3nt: TGTGCCAGCAGCGGGCAATCCACTGAAGCTTTCTTT
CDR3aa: CASSGQSTEAFF

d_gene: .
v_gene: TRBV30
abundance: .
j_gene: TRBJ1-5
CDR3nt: TGTGCCTGGAGTGGGGGGGGACATCAGCCCCAGCATTTT
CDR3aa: CAWSGGGHQPQHF

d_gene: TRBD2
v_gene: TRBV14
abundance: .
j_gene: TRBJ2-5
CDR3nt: TGTGCCAGCAGCCAAGTAGCGGGGCGAGAGACCCAGTACTTC
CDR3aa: CASSQVAGRETQYF

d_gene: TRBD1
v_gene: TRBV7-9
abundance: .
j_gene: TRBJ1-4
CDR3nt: TGTGCCAGCAGCCCCCGACAGGGTGTGGGGGAAAAACTGTTTTTT
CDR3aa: CASSPRQGVGEKLFF

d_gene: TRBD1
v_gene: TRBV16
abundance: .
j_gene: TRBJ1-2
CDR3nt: TGTGCCAGCAGCCAATTGACAGGGGGCATGAACTATGGCTACACCTTC
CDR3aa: CASSQLTGGMNYGYTF

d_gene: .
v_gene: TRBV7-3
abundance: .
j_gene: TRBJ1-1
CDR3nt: TGTGCCAGCAGCTTTATCCCGACGGCAGGGGTGAACACTGAAGCTTTCTTT
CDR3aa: CASSFIPTAGVNTEAFF

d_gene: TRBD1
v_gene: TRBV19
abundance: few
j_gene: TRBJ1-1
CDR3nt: TGTGCCAGTATCTGGACAGGGGTATTCACTGAAGCTTTCTTT
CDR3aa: CASIWTGVFTEAFF

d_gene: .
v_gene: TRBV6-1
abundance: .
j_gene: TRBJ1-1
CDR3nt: TGTGCCAGCAGTGAAAGCCCGGGAAGTGGCACTGAAGCTTTCTTT
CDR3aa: CASSESPGSGTEAFF

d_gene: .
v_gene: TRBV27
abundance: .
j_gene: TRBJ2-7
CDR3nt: TGTGCCAGCAGTTTAAACAGGGTCTACGAGCAGTACTTC
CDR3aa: CASSLNRVYEQYF

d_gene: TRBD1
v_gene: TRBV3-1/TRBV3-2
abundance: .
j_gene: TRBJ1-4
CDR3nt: TGTGCCAGCAGCCAGACAGGGGGTGACGAAAAACTGTTTTTT
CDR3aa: CASSQTGGDEKLFF

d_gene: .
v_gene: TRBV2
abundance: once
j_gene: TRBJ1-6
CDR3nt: TGTGCCAGCAGTGAACGTTCAGACACCCCCCTCCACTTT
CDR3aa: CASSERSDTPLHF

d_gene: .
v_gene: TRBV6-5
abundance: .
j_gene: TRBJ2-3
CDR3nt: TGTGCCAGCAGTACGGGACACCGGGCAGATACGCAGTATTTT
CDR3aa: CASSTGHRADTQYF

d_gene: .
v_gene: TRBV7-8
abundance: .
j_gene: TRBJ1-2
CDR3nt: TGTGCCAGCAGTTTAGCAGGGGCTTCGGACTATGGCTACACCTTC
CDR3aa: CASSLAGASDYGYTF

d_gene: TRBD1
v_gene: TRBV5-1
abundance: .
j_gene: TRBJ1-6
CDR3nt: TGCGCCAGCAGCTTGGGGGACAGGGAGATTTCGGATAATTCACCCCTCCACTTT
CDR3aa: CASSLGDREISDNSPLHF

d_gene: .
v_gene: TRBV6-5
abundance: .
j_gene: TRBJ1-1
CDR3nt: TGTGCCAGCAGTTATTCAGTGAACACTGAAGCTTTCTTT
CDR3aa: CASSYSVNTEAFF

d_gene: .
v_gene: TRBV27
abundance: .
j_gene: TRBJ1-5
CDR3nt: TGTGCCAGCAGTCCAGCCGGAGGGGACAATCAGCCCCAGCATTTT
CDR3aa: CASSPAGGDNQPQHF